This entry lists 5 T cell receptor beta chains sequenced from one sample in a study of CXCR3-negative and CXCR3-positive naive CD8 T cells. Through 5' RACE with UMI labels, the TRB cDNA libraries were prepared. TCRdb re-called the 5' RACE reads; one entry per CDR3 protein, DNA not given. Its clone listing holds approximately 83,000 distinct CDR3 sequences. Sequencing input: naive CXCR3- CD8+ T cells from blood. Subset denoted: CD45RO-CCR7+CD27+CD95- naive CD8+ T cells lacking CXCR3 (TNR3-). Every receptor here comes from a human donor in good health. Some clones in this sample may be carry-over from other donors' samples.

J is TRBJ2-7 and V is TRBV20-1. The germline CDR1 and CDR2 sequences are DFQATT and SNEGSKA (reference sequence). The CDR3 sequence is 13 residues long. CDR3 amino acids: CSANFLETYEQYF.

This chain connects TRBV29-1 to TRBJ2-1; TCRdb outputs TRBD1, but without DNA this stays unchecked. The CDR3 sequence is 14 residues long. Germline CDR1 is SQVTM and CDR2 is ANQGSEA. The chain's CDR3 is CSVTGTGVYNEQFF.

CDR3 loop: CASSYTNRESETQYF. The rearrangement uses TRBV6-6 and TRBJ2-5; TCRdb proposes TRBD1, but this gene call is untestable without DNA. The CDR3 is 15 residues long. CDR1 MNHNY and CDR2 SVGAGI come from the germline V gene (reference sequence).

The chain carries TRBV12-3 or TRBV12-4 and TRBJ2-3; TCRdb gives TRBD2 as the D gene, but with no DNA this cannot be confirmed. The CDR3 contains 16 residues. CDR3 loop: CASRSTSTSSTDTQYF.

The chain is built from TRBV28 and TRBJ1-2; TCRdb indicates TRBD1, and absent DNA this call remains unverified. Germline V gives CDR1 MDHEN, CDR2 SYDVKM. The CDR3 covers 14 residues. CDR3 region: CASSLVNRVYGYTF.